This T cell receptor beta chain was captured in a study of T-cell memory formation after mild COVID-19. Study as a whole: Clusters were largely donor specific. Regarding the study as a whole: The pre-infection memory compartment contained some responding clones, suggesting cross-reactive memory joined.

In TCRdb, the 5' RACE reads were re-called with MiXCR into one record per CDR3 protein. Of 200,000 to 250,000 distinct CDR3 sequences listed, 8.5% to 9.5% are singletons. As to this clonotype: Its antigen remains unidentified.

The CDR3 extends over 13 amino acids. With 4 bases removed from V and 6 bases from J, the gap between germline ends came to 13 bases. The chain is built from TRBV12-3 or TRBV12-4 and TRBJ2-7; tentative D call: TRBD1 (6 bases). Sequences were obtained from PBMCs or a T cell subset sorted from them (not recorded which). This receptor was taken from a man aged 18 to 35 who had mild COVID-19 (a few samples of this study predate the infection). Cell type and time point are not known. CDR3 sequence: CASSWGPGSEQYV. CDR3 nucleotides: TGTGCCAGCAGTTGGGGGCCAGGGTCCGAGCAGTACGTC.